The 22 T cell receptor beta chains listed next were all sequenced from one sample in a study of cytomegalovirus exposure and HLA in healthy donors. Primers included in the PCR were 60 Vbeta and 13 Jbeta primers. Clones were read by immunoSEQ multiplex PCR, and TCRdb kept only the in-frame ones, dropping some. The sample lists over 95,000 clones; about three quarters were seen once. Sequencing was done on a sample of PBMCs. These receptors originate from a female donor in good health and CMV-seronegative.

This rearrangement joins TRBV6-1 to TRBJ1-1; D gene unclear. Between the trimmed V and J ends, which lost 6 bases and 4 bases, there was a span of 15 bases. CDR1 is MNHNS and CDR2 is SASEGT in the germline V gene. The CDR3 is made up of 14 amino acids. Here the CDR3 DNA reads TGTGCCAGCAGAAGTTCTGGGGAGGTCACTGAAGCTTTCTTT. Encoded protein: CASRSSGEVTEAFF.

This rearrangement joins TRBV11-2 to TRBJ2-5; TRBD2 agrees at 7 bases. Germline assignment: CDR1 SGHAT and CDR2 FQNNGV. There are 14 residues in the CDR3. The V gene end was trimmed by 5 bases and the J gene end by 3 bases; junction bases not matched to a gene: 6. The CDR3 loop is CASSPYAGEETQYF. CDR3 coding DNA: TGTGCCAGCAGCCCATACGCGGGAGAAGAGACCCAGTACTTC.

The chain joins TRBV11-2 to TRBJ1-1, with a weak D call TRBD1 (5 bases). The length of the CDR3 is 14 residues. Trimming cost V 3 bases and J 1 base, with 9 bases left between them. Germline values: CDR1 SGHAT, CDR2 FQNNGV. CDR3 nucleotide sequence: TGTGCCAGCAGCTTGTGGGGGGGGAACACTGAAGCTTTCTTT. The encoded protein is CASSLWGGNTEAFF.

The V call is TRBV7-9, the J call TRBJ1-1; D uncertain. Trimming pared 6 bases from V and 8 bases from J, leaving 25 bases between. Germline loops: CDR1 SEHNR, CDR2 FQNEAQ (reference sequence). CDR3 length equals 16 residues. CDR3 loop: CASRWAGQDQKKEAFF. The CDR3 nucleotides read TGTGCCAGCAGGTGGGCGGGCCAGGACCAAAAAAAAGAAGCTTTCTTT.

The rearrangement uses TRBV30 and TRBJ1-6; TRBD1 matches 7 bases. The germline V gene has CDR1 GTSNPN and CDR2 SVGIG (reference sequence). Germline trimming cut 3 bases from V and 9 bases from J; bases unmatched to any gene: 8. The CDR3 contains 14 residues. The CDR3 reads CAWRRNRGGSPLHF. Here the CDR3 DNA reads TGTGCCTGGAGGAGAAACAGGGGTGGTTCACCCCTCCACTTT.

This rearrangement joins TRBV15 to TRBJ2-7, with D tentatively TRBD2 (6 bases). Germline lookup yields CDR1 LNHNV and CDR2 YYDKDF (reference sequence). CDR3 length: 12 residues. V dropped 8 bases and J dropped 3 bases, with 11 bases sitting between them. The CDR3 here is CATLTGDYEQYF. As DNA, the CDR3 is TGTGCCACCCTCACGGGGGACTACGAGCAGTACTTC.

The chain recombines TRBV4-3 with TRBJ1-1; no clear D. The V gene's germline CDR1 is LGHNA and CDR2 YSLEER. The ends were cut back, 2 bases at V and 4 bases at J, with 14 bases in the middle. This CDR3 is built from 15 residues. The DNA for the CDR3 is TGCGCCAGCAGCCAATCCCGGGTCGACGGCACTGAAGCTTTCTTT. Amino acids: CASSQSRVDGTEAFF.

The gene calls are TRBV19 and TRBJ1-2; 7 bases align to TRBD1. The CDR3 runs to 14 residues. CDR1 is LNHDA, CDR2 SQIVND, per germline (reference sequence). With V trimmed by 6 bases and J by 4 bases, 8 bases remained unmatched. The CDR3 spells CASSMGDSPYGYTF. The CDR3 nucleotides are TGTGCCAGTAGCATGGGGGACAGCCCCTATGGCTACACCTTC.

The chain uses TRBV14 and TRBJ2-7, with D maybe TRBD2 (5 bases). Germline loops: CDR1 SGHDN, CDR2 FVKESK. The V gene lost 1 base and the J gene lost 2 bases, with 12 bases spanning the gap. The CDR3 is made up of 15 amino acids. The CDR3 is CASSQAGGGAYEQYF. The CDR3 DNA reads TGTGCCAGCAGCCAAGCAGGTGGAGGAGCCTACGAGCAGTACTTC.

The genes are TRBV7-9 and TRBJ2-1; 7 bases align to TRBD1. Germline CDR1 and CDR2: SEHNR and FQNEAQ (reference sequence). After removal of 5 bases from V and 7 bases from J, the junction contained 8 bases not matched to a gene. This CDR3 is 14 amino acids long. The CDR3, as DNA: TGTGCCAGCAGCATCACCCGGGACAGTAATGAGCAGTTCTTC. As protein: CASSITRDSNEQFF.

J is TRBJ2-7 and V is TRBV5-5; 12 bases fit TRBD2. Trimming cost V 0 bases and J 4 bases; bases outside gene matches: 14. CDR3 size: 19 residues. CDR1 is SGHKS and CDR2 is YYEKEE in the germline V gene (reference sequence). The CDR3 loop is CASSLASSGGVSRTYEQYF. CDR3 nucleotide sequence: TGTGCCAGCAGCTTGGCCTCTAGCGGGGGGGTCTCCCGGACATACGAGCAGTACTTC.

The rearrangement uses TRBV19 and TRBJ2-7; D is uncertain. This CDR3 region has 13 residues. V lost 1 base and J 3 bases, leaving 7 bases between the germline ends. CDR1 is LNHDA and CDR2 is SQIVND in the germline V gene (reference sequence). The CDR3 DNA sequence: TGTGCCAGTAGTATAGGGCAGAACTACGAGCAGTACTTC. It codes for CASSIGQNYEQYF.

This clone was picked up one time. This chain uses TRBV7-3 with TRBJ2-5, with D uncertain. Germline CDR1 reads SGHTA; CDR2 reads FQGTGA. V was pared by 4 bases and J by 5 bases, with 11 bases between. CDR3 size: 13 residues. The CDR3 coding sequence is TGTGCCAGCAGCTCCTATCCGTGGGAGACCCAGTACTTC. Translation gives CASSSYPWETQYF.

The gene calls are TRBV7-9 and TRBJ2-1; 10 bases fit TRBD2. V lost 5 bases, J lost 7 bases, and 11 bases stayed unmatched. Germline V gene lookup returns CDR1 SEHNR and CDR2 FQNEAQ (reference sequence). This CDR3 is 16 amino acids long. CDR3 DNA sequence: TGTGCCAGCAGCCCAGCGGGGGGGCGACACAAAAATGAGCAGTTCTTC. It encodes CASSPAGGRHKNEQFF.

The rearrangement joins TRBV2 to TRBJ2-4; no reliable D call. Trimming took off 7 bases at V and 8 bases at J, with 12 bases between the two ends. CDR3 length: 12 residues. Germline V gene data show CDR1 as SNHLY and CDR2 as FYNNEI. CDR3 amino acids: CASNDQRYIQYF. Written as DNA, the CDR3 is TGTGCCAGCAATGATCAGAGGTACATTCAGTACTTC.

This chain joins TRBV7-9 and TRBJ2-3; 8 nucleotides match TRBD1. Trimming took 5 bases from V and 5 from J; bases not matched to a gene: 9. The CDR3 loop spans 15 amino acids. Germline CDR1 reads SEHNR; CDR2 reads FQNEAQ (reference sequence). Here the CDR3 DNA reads TGTGCCAGCAGCGGAAACAGGGGGATGGGAGATACGCAGTATTTT. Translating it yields CASSGNRGMGDTQYF. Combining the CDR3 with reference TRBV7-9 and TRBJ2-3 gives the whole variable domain DTGVSQNPRHKITKRGQNVTFRCDPISEHNRLYWYRQTLGQGPEFLTYFQNEAQLEKSRLLSDRFSAERPKGSFSTLEIQRTEQGDSAMYLCASSGNRGMGDTQYFGPGTRLTVL.

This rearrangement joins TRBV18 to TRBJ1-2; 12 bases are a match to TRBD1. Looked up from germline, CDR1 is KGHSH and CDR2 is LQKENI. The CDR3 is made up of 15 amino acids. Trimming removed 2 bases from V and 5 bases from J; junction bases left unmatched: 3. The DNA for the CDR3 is TGTGCCAGCTCACCAGGGACAGGGGGCGCTTATGGCTACACCTTC. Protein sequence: CASSPGTGGAYGYTF.

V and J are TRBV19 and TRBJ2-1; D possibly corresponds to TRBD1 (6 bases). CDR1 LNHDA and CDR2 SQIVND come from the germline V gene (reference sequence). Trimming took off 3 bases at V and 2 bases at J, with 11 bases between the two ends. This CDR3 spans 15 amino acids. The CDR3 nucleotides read TGTGCCAGTAGTATCTCCGGACAGCCCTACAATGAGCAGTTCTTC. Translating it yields CASSISGQPYNEQFF.

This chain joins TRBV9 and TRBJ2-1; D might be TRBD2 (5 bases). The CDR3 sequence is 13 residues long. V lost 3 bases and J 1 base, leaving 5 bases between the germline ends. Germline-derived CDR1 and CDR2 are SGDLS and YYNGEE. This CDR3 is CASSAGSYNEQFF. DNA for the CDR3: TGTGCCAGCAGCGCGGGGTCCTACAATGAGCAGTTCTTC. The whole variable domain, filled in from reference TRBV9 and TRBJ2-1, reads DSGVTQTPKHLITATGQRVTLRCSPRSGDLSVYWYQQSLDQGLQFLIQYYNGEERAKGNILERFSAQQFPDLHSELNLSSLELGDSALYFCASSAGSYNEQFFGPGTRLTVL.

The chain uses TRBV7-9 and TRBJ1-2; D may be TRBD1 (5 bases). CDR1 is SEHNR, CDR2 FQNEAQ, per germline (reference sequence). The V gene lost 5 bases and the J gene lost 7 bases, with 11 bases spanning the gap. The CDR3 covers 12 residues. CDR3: CASSRGDVGYTF. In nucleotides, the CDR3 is TGTGCCAGCAGCCGGGGGGACGTTGGCTACACCTTC.

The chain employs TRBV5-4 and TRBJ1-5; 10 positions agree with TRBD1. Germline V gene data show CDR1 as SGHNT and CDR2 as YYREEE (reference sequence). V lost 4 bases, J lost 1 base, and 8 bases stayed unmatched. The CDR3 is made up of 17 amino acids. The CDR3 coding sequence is TGTGCCAGCAGCACGGGACAGGGGATTTTAAGCAATCAGCCCCAGCATTTT. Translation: CASSTGQGILSNQPQHF.

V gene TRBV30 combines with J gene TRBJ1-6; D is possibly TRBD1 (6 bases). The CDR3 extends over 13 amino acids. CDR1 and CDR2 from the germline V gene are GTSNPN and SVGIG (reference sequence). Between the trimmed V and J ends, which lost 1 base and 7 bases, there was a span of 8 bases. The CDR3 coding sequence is TGTGCCTGGAGTGGACAGGCGAATTCACCCCTCCACTTT. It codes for CAWSGQANSPLHF.